A single sample is the source of the 5 T cell receptor delta chains below, sequenced in a study of γδ T cells in repeated Plasmodium falciparum infection. TCRdb re-processed the multiplex PCR reads via CATT. The sample comprises 50,000 or so delta-chain clones, roughly 1.5% of which are singletons, and roughly 9.2% rests with the top ten. Flow sorting of PBMC yielded separate Vgamma9/Vdelta2+ and Vdelta2-negative gammadelta T cell populations for bulk repertoire analysis. Sequencing was performed on gamma-delta T cells from blood. Every receptor here comes from a pool of human donors (malaria-infected and uninfected, not separated).

Note on this clone: The translation of this DNA and the TCRdb protein of a much larger clone differ at residues 7 and 16, probably owing to a read error; the protein shown here is translated from the DNA. The chain uses TRDV1 and TRDJ2, with 9 bases fitting TRDD3. The CDR3 is 19 residues long. Germline lookup yields CDR1 TSWWSYY and CDR2 QGS. The CDR3 reads CALGQTMRGIPSLTALLFF. The DNA for the CDR3 is TGTGCTCTTGGGCAAACGATGAGGGGGATACCATCTTTGACAGCACTACTCTTCTTT.

As to this clone: For this DNA, TCRdb reports the protein of a much larger clone, which diverges at residue 7, most likely from a read error; the protein presented here is translated directly from the DNA. This chain joins TRDV1 and TRDJ1, with D tentatively TRDD2 (6 bases). The V end was cut by 5 bases, the J end by 1 base, with 23 bases between. This CDR3 has 18 amino acids. The germline V gene has CDR1 TSWWSYY and CDR2 QGS. The CDR3 loop reads CALGNYPFPSYFTDKLIF. The CDR3 DNA sequence: TGTGCTCTTGGGAACTACCCCTTCCCGTCTTACTTCACCGATAAACTCATCTTT.

The sample holds many counts of this clone. This chain connects TRDV1 to TRDJ1, with no clear D. The length of the CDR3 is 21 residues. V was pared by 1 base and J by 0 bases, with 27 bases between. Germline lookup yields CDR1 TSWWSYY and CDR2 QGS. CDR3 sequence: CALGEHPRLVLYNRYTDKLIF. In DNA form, the CDR3 reads TGTGCTCTTGGGGAACATCCTCGGCTGGTCCTGTACAACCGGTACACCGATAAACTCATCTTT.

This clone was detected a few times. A much bigger clone sits one base away, suggesting this may be a read error. In the same sample, other DNA sequences code for this CDR3. The rearrangement uses TRDV1 and TRDJ1, with TRDD3 matching over 9 bases. There are 19 residues in the CDR3. The germline V gene has CDR1 TSWWSYY and CDR2 QGS. CDR3 in DNA: TGTGCTCTTGGGGAAAGGATCACTAGGGGGATACCACCCACCGATAAACTCATCTTC. Amino acids: CALGERITRGIPPTDKLIF.

Concerning this clone itself: A far larger clone is one nucleotide away, so this likely arose from a read error. The identical CDR3 is also encoded by other nucleotide sequences in the sample. V gene assignment gives TRDV1, but the J gene was left uncalled; the table's D call, TRDD3, was not checked against the DNA. CDR3 length: 20 amino acids. Germline V gene sequence: CDR1 TSWWSYY, CDR2 QGS. Here the CDR3 DNA reads TGTGCTCTGGCGCACTTCCGCGGGATTATTGACATAGTCAGGGCCGATAAACTTATCTTT. It is translated as CALAHFRGIIDIVRADKLIF.